This T cell receptor (beta chain) was found in a study of blood T cell repertoires in COVID-19. Overall study: Italy, Spain and the United States were the sources of the convalescent and acute COVID-19 samples.

Authors' data handling: Reference gene primers were amplified, and this amplification served to estimate nucleated cell counts. Sequencing used immunoSEQ multiplex PCR; TCRdb keeps in-frame clones, though not all of them. That table furnishes V, J and clone size, whereas the DNA furnished D and trimming. The table has about 81,000 clones, approximately 81% seen once. V trimming: 7 bases; J trimming: 3 bases; junction bases outside the gene matches: 7. The CDR3 is 14 residues long. From germline, CDR1 is LNHDA and CDR2 SQIVND (reference sequence). J is TRBJ2-3 and V is TRBV19, with 7 positions matching TRBD2. The sample comprised peripheral blood. This receptor was identified in a woman aged 70-85 years with acute or convalescent COVID-19. The CDR3 is CASNPVGGTDTQYF. CDR3 nucleotides: TGTGCCAGTAATCCGGTCGGGGGGACAGATACGCAGTATTTT.